The 26 T cell receptor beta chains below were found in one sample sequenced in a study of a mutant IDH1 vaccine in newly diagnosed glioma. Antigen specificity for these receptors is unknown. Time point described: week 11, during vaccination. Doses comprised 300 ug of mutant IDH1 20-mer peptide each, plus topical imiquimod. The method was immunoSEQ multiplex PCR; TCRdb's version includes in-frame clones alone and lacks a portion of them. The repertoire holds 50,000 to 75,000 clones, with 75% to 85% as singletons. The input for sequencing was PBMCs, taken from a glioma patient whose treatment included an IDH1 peptide vaccine. Receptor source: a man aged 45-65 years with glioma.

The rearrangement joins TRBV7-6 to TRBJ1-1; D uncertain. Germline CDR1 SGHVS, CDR2 FNYEAQ. The V and J ends lost 5 bases and 4 bases respectively, with 11 bases between them. The CDR3 spans 13 residues. CDR3 in amino acids: CASSLRDGTEAFF. CDR3 coding DNA: TGTGCCAGCAGCCTCAGAGACGGCACTGAAGCTTTCTTT. The entire variable domain, with the rest obtained from reference TRBV7-6 and TRBJ1-1, is as follows: GAGVSQSPRYKVTKRGQDVALRCDPISGHVSLYWYRQALGQGPEFLTYFNYEAQQDKSGLPNDRFSAERPEGSISTLTIQRTEQRDSAMYRCASSLRDGTEAFFGQGTRLTVV.

The chain is built from TRBV29-1 and TRBJ1-1; D is perhaps TRBD1 (5 bases). V was pared by 4 bases and J by 3 bases, with 12 bases between. The CDR3 runs to 13 residues. Per germline, CDR1 SQVTM and CDR2 ANQGSEA. The DNA for the CDR3 is TGCAGCGTTGTTCGGACAATGTACACTGAAGCTTTCTTT. This translates into CSVVRTMYTEAFF.

This chain uses TRBV5-1 with TRBJ2-5, with D perhaps given as TRBD1 or TRBD2 (5 bases each). The germline gives CDR1 SGHRS, CDR2 YFSETQ. The V end was cut by 3 bases, the J end by 2 bases, with 8 bases between. CDR3 length: 13 amino acids. This CDR3 reads CASSWGPQETQYF. CDR3 in DNA: TGCGCCAGCAGCTGGGGACCACAAGAGACCCAGTACTTC.

The rearrangement links TRBV5-4 to TRBJ2-6, with 9 bases that match TRBD2. The V gene's germline CDR1 is SGHNT and CDR2 YYREEE (reference sequence). V dropped 2 bases and J dropped 0; count of bases not matched to a gene: 6. The CDR3 consists of 18 residues. CDR3 region: CASSFPSGTDSGANVLTF. DNA for the CDR3: TGTGCCAGCAGCTTTCCTAGCGGGACCGACTCTGGGGCCAACGTCCTGACTTTC.

The chain couples TRBV7-2 to TRBJ1-2; D is uncertain. CDR1 SGHTA and CDR2 FQGNSA come from the germline V gene. V lost 1 base and J lost 7, with 10 bases in between. The CDR3 is made up of 13 amino acids. This chain's CDR3 is CASSLGSRLGYTF. CDR3 coding DNA: TGTGCCAGCAGCTTAGGGTCCAGACTTGGCTACACCTTC.

The chain has TRBV19 and TRBJ2-3; D gene uncertain. Trimming pared 4 bases from V and 5 bases from J, leaving 7 bases between. Per the germline V gene, CDR1 is LNHDA and CDR2 is SQIVND (reference sequence). The CDR3 sequence is 12 residues long. The chain's CDR3 is CASSTTRDTQYF. The CDR3 DNA is TGTGCCAGTAGTACAACCAGAGATACGCAGTATTTT.

This clone appeared once. The V and J genes are TRBV2 and TRBJ1-5; tentative D call: TRBD1 (6 bases). The CDR3 is made up of 14 amino acids. CDR1 is SNHLY and CDR2 is FYNNEI in the germline V gene. V was clipped by 11 bases and J by 0 bases, with 14 bases between them. The CDR3 loop reads CAAKQGGSNQPQHF. The CDR3, as DNA: TGTGCCGCAAAACAGGGAGGTAGCAATCAGCCCCAGCATTTT. The variable domain in full, completed from reference TRBV2 and TRBJ1-5, reads EPEVTQTPSHQVTQMGQEVILRCVPISNHLYFYWYRQILGQKVEFLVSFYNNEISEKSEIFDDQFSVERPDGSNFTLKIRSTKLEDSAMYFCAAKQGGSNQPQHFGDGTRLSIL.

In this sample, this clone turned up a few times. The chain uses TRBV2 and TRBJ1-5; 7 bases agree with TRBD1. The V segment lost 9 bases and the J segment 4 bases; nucleotides outside the gene matches: 6. The CDR3 covers 13 residues. Germline V gives CDR1 SNHLY, CDR2 FYNNEI. The CDR3 loop reads CASQGDHNQPQHF. The CDR3 region has the DNA TGTGCCAGTCAGGGGGATCATAATCAGCCCCAGCATTTT.

The V call is TRBV30, the J call TRBJ2-7; 8 positions match TRBD1. CDR1 is GTSNPN and CDR2 is SVGIG in the germline V gene (reference sequence). Germline trimming cut 7 bases from V and 3 bases from J; bases unmatched to any gene: 8. CDR3 size: 13 residues. Here the CDR3 DNA reads TGTGCCTCCCAGGAGACAGGGGACTACGAGCAGTACTTC. This gives the protein CASQETGDYEQYF.

The CDR3 is CASSLDSTGELFF. The CDR3 DNA reads TGTGCCAGCAGCTTAGACAGCACCGGGGAGCTGTTTTTT. This rearrangement joins TRBV5-4 to TRBJ2-2; D possibly corresponds to TRBD1 (5 bases). V dropped 2 bases and J dropped 4 bases, with 6 bases sitting between them. This CDR3 has 13 amino acids. CDR1 and CDR2 (germline): SGHNT, YYREEE (reference sequence).

The chain combines TRBV19 with TRBJ2-1; TRBD2 is a possible D gene (5 bases). V lost 4 bases and J lost 6, with 19 bases in between. The CDR3 has 16 residues. Germline V gives CDR1 LNHDA, CDR2 SQIVND (reference sequence). The CDR3 bases are TGTGCCAGTAGTACCCAGACTACCGTTATAGGCAATGAGCAGTTCTTC. Translated, it gives CASSTQTTVIGNEQFF.

This clone appeared a single time. The chain couples TRBV11-2 to TRBJ2-1; either TRBD1 or TRBD2 may fit D (5 bases each). V lost 4 bases to trimming and J lost 10 bases, with 17 bases between them. This CDR3 is 14 amino acids long. Germline V gene lookup returns CDR1 SGHAT and CDR2 FQNNGV. CDR3 DNA sequence: TGTGCCAGCAGCTCCATAGGGGCCAGACTAGAGCAGTTCTTC. The encoded protein is CASSSIGARLEQFF.

The chain employs TRBV19 and TRBJ2-1; TRBD2 is a possible D gene (6 bases). V dropped 5 bases and J dropped 3 bases, with 8 bases sitting between them. The germline gives CDR1 LNHDA, CDR2 SQIVND (reference sequence). The CDR3 covers 13 residues. The CDR3 spells CASSASDYNEQFF. CDR3 coding DNA: TGTGCCAGTAGTGCTAGCGACTACAATGAGCAGTTCTTC.

The rearrangement joins TRBV30 to TRBJ1-1; D is undetermined. In germline, CDR1 is GTSNPN, CDR2 SVGIG (reference sequence). The CDR3 totals 10 residues. Trimming removed 5 bases at V and 5 bases at J, with 6 bases between. The CDR3 here is CAWGKTEAFF. In nucleotides, the CDR3 is TGTGCCTGGGGAAAGACTGAAGCTTTCTTT.

This chain joins TRBV27 and TRBJ2-5; 12 bases are a match to TRBD2. The CDR3 is 15 residues long. Germline CDR1 MNHEY, CDR2 SMNVEV (reference sequence). With V trimmed by 6 bases and J by 5 bases, 7 bases remained unmatched. CDR3 DNA sequence: TGTGCCAGCAGATCGGGACTAGCGGGTCTGGAGACCCAGTACTTC. Protein: CASRSGLAGLETQYF.

This clone was recorded only once. The V and J genes are TRBV5-6 and TRBJ2-1, with 11 bases lining up with TRBD2. This CDR3 contains 16 residues. The germline V gene has CDR1 SGHDT and CDR2 YYEEEE. V gave up 4 bases and J gave up 6 bases; unmatched junction bases: 9. The CDR3 coding sequence is TGTGCCAGCAGCACCAATAGCGGGGGGGCTCTCAATGAGCAGTTCTTC. It encodes CASSTNSGGALNEQFF.

The J gene is TRBJ1-4, the V gene TRBV2; D not certain. V lost 3 bases to trimming and J lost 0 bases, with 11 bases between them. Germline V gives CDR1 SNHLY, CDR2 FYNNEI. The CDR3 is made up of 16 amino acids. The chain's CDR3 is CASSDRLGATNEKLFF. The CDR3 DNA reads as TGTGCCAGCAGTGATCGTCTGGGAGCAACTAATGAAAAACTGTTTTTT. Using reference TRBV2 and TRBJ1-4 for the parts outside the CDR3, the full variable domain is EPEVTQTPSHQVTQMGQEVILRCVPISNHLYFYWYRQILGQKVEFLVSFYNNEISEKSEIFDDQFSVERPDGSNFTLKIRSTKLEDSAMYFCASSDRLGATNEKLFFGSGTQLSVL.

CDR3 in amino acids: CAISEGTYTGELFF. The DNA of the CDR3 is TGTGCCATCAGTGAAGGAACCTATACCGGGGAGCTGTTTTTT. This chain links TRBV10-3 with TRBJ2-2; D gene unclear. The germline V gene has CDR1 ENHRY and CDR2 SYGVKD. Deletions cut 3 bases from V and 5 bases from J, with 10 bases between. This CDR3 region has 14 residues.

The chain is built from TRBV6-6 and TRBJ2-2; D gene ambiguous. V lost 6 bases and J 0 bases, leaving 8 bases between the germline ends. CDR1 MNHNY and CDR2 SVGAGI come from the germline V gene (reference sequence). The CDR3 spans 14 residues. The CDR3: CASRKPSNTGELFF. In DNA form, the CDR3 reads TGTGCCAGCAGGAAGCCTTCGAACACCGGGGAGCTGTTTTTT.

This clone showed up just a few times. This chain uses TRBV6-1 with TRBJ1-1; D might be TRBD1 (5 bases). CDR1 is MNHNS and CDR2 is SASEGT in the germline V gene. The CDR3 has 13 residues. Trimming left V 8 bases short and J 0 bases short, with 10 bases between. CDR3 amino acids: CASVREMNTEAFF. In DNA, the CDR3 is TGTGCCAGCGTCAGGGAAATGAACACTGAAGCTTTCTTT.

A few counts support this clone. This rearrangement joins TRBV30 to TRBJ1-2; 8 bases match TRBD1. The ends lost 8 bases at V and 7 bases at J; junction bases unmatched: 12. Germline V gene lookup returns CDR1 GTSNPN and CDR2 SVGIG (reference sequence). The CDR3 has 13 residues. The CDR3 region is CARYRDRPRGYTF. CDR3 DNA: TGTGCCCGCTACCGGGACAGGCCCCGTGGCTACACCTTC.

As to this clone: Other DNA sequences in this sample translate to the same CDR3. This chain uses TRBV5-1 with TRBJ1-3, with D unclear. Germline V gene data show CDR1 as SGHRS and CDR2 as YFSETQ. Trimming cost V 0 bases and J 1 base, with 5 bases left between them. The CDR3 length is 14 residues. The CDR3 loop reads CASSLEGSGNTIYF. DNA for the CDR3: TGCGCCAGCAGCTTGGAAGGGTCTGGAAACACCATATATTTT. The complete variable domain, with remaining parts taken from reference TRBV5-1 and TRBJ1-3, reads KAGVTQTPRYLIKTRGQQVTLSCSPISGHRSVSWYQQTPGQGLQFLFEYFSETQRNKGNFPGRFSGRQFSNSRSEMNVSTLELGDSALYLCASSLEGSGNTIYFGEGSWLTVV.

The chain recombines TRBV10-3 with TRBJ1-1; weak D call: TRBD1 (5 bases). The CDR3 loop spans 12 amino acids. V lost 1 base to trimming and J lost 8 bases, with 8 bases between them. Germline-derived CDR1 and CDR2 are ENHRY and SYGVKD. The CDR3 reads CAISEFRDEAFF. DNA of the CDR3: TGTGCCATCAGTGAGTTTAGGGACGAAGCTTTCTTT.

This sequence joins TRBV10-3 and TRBJ1-6; 8 nucleotides agree with TRBD1. J was trimmed by 7 bases and V by 9 bases; bases with no gene match: 2. Germline CDR1 is ENHRY and CDR2 is SYGVKD. There are 12 residues in the CDR3. The CDR3 protein is CAIGTGNSPLHF. The CDR3 nucleotides are TGTGCCATAGGGACAGGCAATTCACCCCTCCACTTT.

The chain recombines TRBV4-2 with TRBJ1-2; a weak D match, TRBD1 (5 bases). From germline, CDR1 is LGHNA and CDR2 YNFKEQ. Trimming removed 0 bases at V and 2 bases at J, with 10 bases between. This CDR3 contains 15 residues. The CDR3 DNA sequence: TGTGCCAGCAGCCAAGAGGGGCAGATAAACTATGGCTACACCTTC. It translates to CASSQEGQINYGYTF.

This clone was detected a few times. This chain links TRBV2 with TRBJ1-4, with D uncertain. There are 16 residues in the CDR3. CDR1 and CDR2 from the germline V gene are SNHLY and FYNNEI. The germline V and J ends were trimmed by 1 base and 3 bases, with 12 bases remaining between them. CDR3 region: CASSEGVWASNEKLFF. The CDR3 DNA is TGTGCCAGCAGTGAAGGGGTTTGGGCGTCTAATGAAAAACTGTTTTTT.